This T cell receptor (beta chain) was observed in a study of shared clonotypes between healthy human individuals. Germline V gives CDR1 ENHRY, CDR2 SYGVKD. The CDR3 length is 13 residues. Trimming shortened V by 11 bases and J by 4 bases, and 17 bases separated the two germline ends. The repertoire was sequenced with immunoSEQ multiplex PCR; TCRdb's copy has only in-frame clones and lacks some. This table has approximately 1,500,000 clones, 95% to 97% appearing once. The receptor's source is a man aged 25-45 years in good health. V and J are TRBV10-3 and TRBJ1-1; a possible D gene is TRBD1 (5 bases). Sequenced input: naive CD4+ T cells sorted from blood. Subset meaning: CD45RA+ positively selected. CDR3: CALRTGRGTEAFF. The CDR3 DNA follows: TGTGCCTTAAGGACGGGACGGGGCACTGAAGCTTTCTTT.